This T cell receptor beta chain was documented in a study of STAT5B mutations in CD4+ large granular lymphocyte leukemia. This clone occurred a few times. Its antigen is not identified. The protocol was immunoSEQ multiplex PCR, while the TCRdb copy is restricted to in-frame clones and leaves out a portion. The profile covers about 48,000 clones, with less than 85% appearing a single time and less than 2% taken by the ten largest. Study-wide findings and caveats: No patients shared main leukemic clonotypes, though about 25% appeared at low frequency elsewhere. Without putative leukemic clones, patient CD4-sorted repertoires remained more clonal than healthy CD4+ repertoires.

The sequence was obtained from a human donor in good health. Material: CD4+ T cells from blood buffy coats.

CDR3 nucleotide sequence: TGTGCCAGCAGTACCCGGACTTATGGCTACACCTTC. This codes for CASSTRTYGYTF. The chain has TRBV28 and TRBJ1-2, with D uncertain. V was shortened by 5 bases and J by 5 bases, with 9 bases between the two germline ends. The germline V gene encodes CDR1 MDHEN and CDR2 SYDVKM. The CDR3 covers 12 residues.